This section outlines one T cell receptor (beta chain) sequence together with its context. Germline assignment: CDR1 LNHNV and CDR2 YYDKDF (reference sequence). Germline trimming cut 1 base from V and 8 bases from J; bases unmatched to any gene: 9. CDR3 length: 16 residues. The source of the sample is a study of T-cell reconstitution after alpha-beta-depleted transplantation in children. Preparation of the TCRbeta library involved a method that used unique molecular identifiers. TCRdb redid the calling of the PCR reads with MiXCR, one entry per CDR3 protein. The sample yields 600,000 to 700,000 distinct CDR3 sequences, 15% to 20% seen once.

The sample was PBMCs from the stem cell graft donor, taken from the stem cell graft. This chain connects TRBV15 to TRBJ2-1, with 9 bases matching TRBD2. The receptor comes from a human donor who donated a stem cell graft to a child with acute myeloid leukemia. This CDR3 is CATSRARGGVKDEQFF. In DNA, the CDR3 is TGTGCCACCAGCAGAGCTCGCGGGGGGGTTAAGGATGAGCAGTTCTTC. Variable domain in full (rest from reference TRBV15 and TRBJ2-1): DAMVIQNPRYQVTQFGKPVTLSCSQTLNHNVMYWYQQKSSQAPKLLFHYYDKDFNNEADTPDNFQSRRPNTSFCFLDIRSPGLGDTAMYLCATSRARGGVKDEQFFGPGTRLTVL.